The 26 T cell receptor beta chains presented below share a single source sample, sequenced in a study of cytomegalovirus exposure and HLA in healthy donors. The PCR used 60 Vbeta and 13 Jbeta primers. Only in-frame clones appear in the TCRdb table, and some are missing; sequencing was by immunoSEQ multiplex PCR. The table has 200,000 to 250,000 clones, roughly 84% seen once; the top ten hold about 1.7%. Sequenced sample: PBMCs. Source of these receptors: a man aged 45-65 years in good health and CMV-seronegative.

The rearrangement links TRBV9 to TRBJ1-1; D ambiguous. This CDR3 has 15 residues. V lost 0 bases and J lost 5, with 14 bases in between. Germline V lookup: CDR1 SGDLS, CDR2 YYNGEE. In DNA form, the CDR3 reads TGTGCCAGCAGCGTAGAGGGTGTAGGGAGAACTGAAGCTTTCTTT. Its translation is CASSVEGVGRTEAFF.

The chain combines TRBV6-1 with TRBJ2-7; D is possibly TRBD1 (5 bases). The CDR3 totals 15 residues. V lost 8 bases, J lost 1 base, and 18 bases lay in between. Germline CDR1 is MNHNS and CDR2 is SASEGT. The chain's CDR3 is CASRTVKAGSYEQYF. CDR3 in DNA: TGTGCCAGCCGAACCGTGAAGGCAGGGTCCTACGAGCAGTACTTC.

As concerns this clone: Its ends do not fully match the called genes, so a read error is possible. The J gene is TRBJ1-1, the V gene TRBV5-4, with TRBD1 matching over 8 bases. The CDR3 totals 15 residues. The germline gives CDR1 SGHNT, CDR2 YYREEE (reference sequence). The CDR3 nucleotides are TGTGCCAGCACCTTGGATCAGGGGGCCGTCACTGAAGCTTTCTTT. Translated: CASTLDQGAVTEAFF. Together with reference TRBV5-4 and TRBJ1-1, the CDR3 gives the full variable domain: ETGVTQSPTHLIKTRGQQVTLRCSSQSGHNTVSWYQQALGQGPQFIFQYYREEENGRGNFPPRFSGLQFPNYSSELNVNALELDDSALYLCASTLDQGAVTEAFFGQGTRLTVV.

This chain links TRBV5-4 with TRBJ2-5; a possible D gene is TRBD2 (5 bases). Trimming removed 7 bases at V and 2 bases at J, with 18 bases between. The CDR3 sequence is 15 residues long. The V gene's germline CDR1 is SGHNT and CDR2 YYREEE (reference sequence). Here the CDR3 DNA reads TGTGCCAGCGGCCCAGCGCCAGCGGCTCAAGAGACCCAGTACTTC. This translates into CASGPAPAAQETQYF.

V gene TRBV5-6 combines with J gene TRBJ2-7, with 11 bases identical to TRBD2. The length of the CDR3 is 15 residues. Germline CDR1 is SGHDT and CDR2 is YYEEEE. The trim removed 4 bases at V and 1 base at J, leaving 4 bases unmatched. This chain's CDR3 is CASSAGLAGSYEQYF. For the CDR3, the DNA is TGTGCCAGCAGCGCCGGACTAGCGGGTTCCTACGAGCAGTACTTC.

The chain couples TRBV27 to TRBJ2-1; 11 positions agree with TRBD2. Looked up from germline, CDR1 is MNHEY and CDR2 is SMNVEV (reference sequence). The V and J ends lost 4 bases and 3 bases, in that order; junction bases with no gene match: 20. This CDR3 has 21 amino acids. The CDR3 protein is CASSSYRDSLGLADLYNEQFF. DNA for the CDR3: TGTGCCAGCAGTTCGTACAGGGATAGCTTGGGACTAGCGGACCTCTACAATGAGCAGTTCTTC.

The chain uses TRBV5-1 and TRBJ1-2; D is possibly TRBD1 (5 bases). Trimming took 4 bases from V and 2 from J, leaving 12 bases between them. The CDR3 extends over 14 amino acids. CDR1 and CDR2 from the germline V gene are SGHRS and YFSETQ. CDR3 loop: CASSLGRRNYGYTF. DNA of the CDR3: TGCGCCAGCAGCCTGGGGCGGAGGAACTATGGCTACACCTTC.

This rearrangement joins TRBV6-1 to TRBJ2-7; 9 nucleotides line up with TRBD2. This CDR3 comprises 14 residues. Germline values: CDR1 MNHNS, CDR2 SASEGT. After removal of 6 bases from V and 7 bases from J, the junction contained 10 bases not matched to a gene. The CDR3 is CASRNPGLALEQYF. In DNA form, the CDR3 reads TGTGCCAGCAGAAACCCGGGACTAGCCTTGGAGCAGTACTTC.

The V and J genes are TRBV6-5 and TRBJ1-5; D is perhaps TRBD1 (5 bases). Germline assignment: CDR1 MNHEY and CDR2 SVGAGI. This CDR3 spans 14 amino acids. V was clipped by 4 bases and J by 3 bases, with 10 bases between them. CDR3 loop: CASSSGRVNQPQHF. In DNA form, the CDR3 reads TGTGCCAGCAGTTCCGGCAGGGTCAATCAGCCCCAGCATTTT.

The chain employs TRBV28 and TRBJ2-3; 8 bases are shared with TRBD2. CDR1 and CDR2 from the germline V gene are MDHEN and SYDVKM. The CDR3 has 15 residues. V gave up 6 bases and J gave up 2 bases; unmatched junction bases: 7. The DNA of the CDR3 is TGTGCCAGCAGCTGGACTAGCCCTCCCACAGATACGCAGTATTTT. It codes for CASSWTSPPTDTQYF.

In the case of this clone: Other nucleotide sequences in the sample specify the same CDR3. V is TRBV4-1 and J is TRBJ1-5; no reliable D call. Germline CDR1 MGHRA, CDR2 YSYEKL. Trimming took off 1 base at V and 1 base at J, with 11 bases between the two ends. The CDR3 has 16 residues. The CDR3 DNA follows: TGCGCCAGCAGCCAAGTAACAGTCTCCAGCAATCAGCCCCAGCATTTT. It specifies CASSQVTVSSNQPQHF.

This sequence joins TRBV28 and TRBJ2-3; 9 bases are a match to TRBD1. The germline V gene encodes CDR1 MDHEN and CDR2 SYDVKM. V shed 6 bases and J 3 bases; nucleotides not matched to a gene: 7. The CDR3 is 15 amino acids. CDR3 protein: CASSSGGQGTDTQYF. CDR3 nucleotide sequence: TGTGCCAGCAGCTCGGGGGGACAGGGAACAGATACGCAGTATTTT.

Concerning this clone: The junction shows a germline mismatch at one end, possibly a read error. The V gene is TRBV18, the J gene TRBJ2-1; possible D gene TRBD2, 6 bases. CDR1 and CDR2 from the germline V gene are KGHSH and LQKENI. The CDR3 spans 16 residues. Here the CDR3 reads CANSPRRESSYNEQFF. In nucleotides, the CDR3 is TGTGCCAACTCACCACGGAGGGAGAGCTCCTACAATGAGCAGTTCTTC.

The genes are TRBV4-2 and TRBJ2-1; weak D call: TRBD1 (6 bases). Trimming shortened V by 2 bases and J by 8 bases, and 25 bases separated the two germline ends. This CDR3 has 18 amino acids. Germline V gives CDR1 LGHNA, CDR2 YNFKEQ. The CDR3 loop is CASSQLSSGEISWDEQFF. The CDR3 DNA sequence: TGTGCCAGCAGCCAACTATCCTCAGGGGAAATCAGTTGGGATGAGCAGTTCTTC.

V is TRBV7-6 and J is TRBJ1-1; 7 bases agree with TRBD1. The V and J ends lost 2 bases and 5 bases, in that order; junction bases with no gene match: 11. The CDR3 is 16 amino acids. Germline CDR1 and CDR2: SGHVS and FNYEAQ. The CDR3 sequence: CASSLRSRDSGTEAFF. CDR3 bases: TGTGCCAGCAGCTTAAGGTCGCGGGACAGCGGGACTGAAGCTTTCTTT. The full variable domain, completed using reference TRBV7-6 and TRBJ1-1, is GAGVSQSPRYKVTKRGQDVALRCDPISGHVSLYWYRQALGQGPEFLTYFNYEAQQDKSGLPNDRFSAERPEGSISTLTIQRTEQRDSAMYRCASSLRSRDSGTEAFFGQGTRLTVV.

This CDR3 is CSGGKAGTGVGETQYF. The CDR3 nucleotides read TGCAGCGGCGGAAAGGCGGGGACAGGGGTCGGGGAGACCCAGTACTTC. J is TRBJ2-5 and V is TRBV29-1, with 10 bases fitting TRBD1. Looked up from germline, CDR1 is SQVTM and CDR2 is ANQGSEA. The length of the CDR3 is 16 residues. J gave up 5 bases and V 7 bases, and 16 bases lay outside the gene matches.

This chain uses TRBV2 with TRBJ2-4, with a weak D call TRBD2 (6 bases). The CDR3 is made up of 17 amino acids. Germline CDR1 SNHLY, CDR2 FYNNEI. V was pared by 0 bases and J by 9 bases, with 21 bases between. CDR3 amino acids: CASSEAGAVPRRGIQYF. In DNA form, the CDR3 reads TGTGCCAGCAGTGAAGCGGGAGCGGTCCCACGGCGGGGCATTCAGTACTTC.

This clone was picked up a small number of times. This sequence joins TRBV19 and TRBJ1-2; 8 bases line up with TRBD1. Germline lookup yields CDR1 LNHDA and CDR2 SQIVND (reference sequence). After removal of 7 bases from V and 1 base from J, the junction contained 8 bases not matched to a gene. This CDR3 spans 15 amino acids. CDR3 residues: CASTLTGDINYGYTF. The CDR3 DNA sequence: TGTGCCAGTACCTTGACAGGGGACATTAACTATGGCTACACCTTC.

The rearrangement links TRBV7-3 to TRBJ2-2, with TRBD1 identical over 7 bases. CDR1 is SGHTA, CDR2 FQGTGA, per germline. V lost 5 bases to trimming and J lost 1 base; unmatched junction nucleotides: 7. The CDR3 length is 16 residues. The CDR3 loop reads CASSRGQALNTGELFF. In DNA form, the CDR3 reads TGTGCCAGCAGCCGCGGACAGGCACTGAACACCGGGGAGCTGTTTTTT.

J is TRBJ2-1 and V is TRBV11-3; D is unclear. Trimming left V 5 bases short and J 6 bases short, with 17 bases between. The CDR3 runs 15 residues. Germline CDR1 and CDR2: SGHNT and YENEEA. CDR3: CASSLEARFVNEQFF. The CDR3 nucleotides read TGTGCCAGCAGCCTCGAAGCTAGGTTTGTCAATGAGCAGTTCTTC.

The V call is TRBV5-1, the J call TRBJ1-4, with 7 bases identical to TRBD1. Germline loops: CDR1 SGHRS, CDR2 YFSETQ. V was pared by 2 bases and J by 7 bases, with 5 bases of the junction left unmatched. The CDR3 runs to 14 residues. CDR3 region: CASSLNRGAEKLFF. In DNA form, the CDR3 reads TGCGCCAGCAGCTTAAACAGGGGAGCTGAAAAACTGTTTTTT.

V usage is TRBV10-3 and J usage is TRBJ1-1, with D perhaps matching TRBD1 (6 bases). Germline CDR1 is ENHRY and CDR2 is SYGVKD. V lost 11 bases and J lost 5, with 15 bases in between. CDR3 size: 12 residues. The CDR3 reads CALGTGTTEAFF. The CDR3 bases are TGTGCCCTCGGAACAGGGACAACTGAAGCTTTCTTT.

The chain has TRBV6-1 and TRBJ2-5, with TRBD2 as a possible D gene (6 bases). The J call may be wrong; the DNA end is better matched by TRBJ2-7. The CDR3 runs to 15 residues. In germline, CDR1 is MNHNS, CDR2 SASEGT. The CDR3, as DNA: TGTGCCAGCAGTGAAACGGCCCCGGGACTCTACGAGCAGTACTTC. This encodes CASSETAPGLYEQYF.

On this clone itself: At one boundary the junction diverges from the germline segment, which might be a read error. This chain links TRBV7-9 with TRBJ2-6; 8 bases are a match to TRBD1. This CDR3 is built from 16 residues. Germline values: CDR1 SEHNR, CDR2 FQNEAQ (reference sequence). The chain's CDR3 is CSSSPTGGSGANVLTF. The CDR3 DNA sequence: TGTTCCAGCAGCCCTACAGGGGGCTCTGGGGCCAACGTCCTGACTTTC.

The chain is built from TRBV5-1 and TRBJ1-4; D remains ambiguous. The CDR3 runs to 13 residues. The germline V gene encodes CDR1 SGHRS and CDR2 YFSETQ. The V end lost 4 bases, the J end lost 8 bases, and 12 bases lay between the germline ends. CDR3 DNA sequence: TGCGCCAGCAGCCCAGGCGTCGGAGAAAAACTGTTTTTT. It yields the protein CASSPGVGEKLFF. Drawing the rest from reference TRBV5-1 and TRBJ1-4, the complete variable domain is KAGVTQTPRYLIKTRGQQVTLSCSPISGHRSVSWYQQTPGQGLQFLFEYFSETQRNKGNFPGRFSGRQFSNSRSEMNVSTLELGDSALYLCASSPGVGEKLFFGSGTQLSVL.

This clone was seen once. The chain carries TRBV6-1 and TRBJ2-7, with TRBD2 matching 8 bases. The CDR3 covers 15 residues. Germline V lookup: CDR1 MNHNS, CDR2 SASEGT. Losses at the gene ends were 2 bases for V and 3 bases for J; bases not matched to a gene: 6. The CDR3 region has the DNA TGTGCCAGCAGTGAACAATTAGCGGGGAACTACGAGCAGTACTTC. Protein product: CASSEQLAGNYEQYF.